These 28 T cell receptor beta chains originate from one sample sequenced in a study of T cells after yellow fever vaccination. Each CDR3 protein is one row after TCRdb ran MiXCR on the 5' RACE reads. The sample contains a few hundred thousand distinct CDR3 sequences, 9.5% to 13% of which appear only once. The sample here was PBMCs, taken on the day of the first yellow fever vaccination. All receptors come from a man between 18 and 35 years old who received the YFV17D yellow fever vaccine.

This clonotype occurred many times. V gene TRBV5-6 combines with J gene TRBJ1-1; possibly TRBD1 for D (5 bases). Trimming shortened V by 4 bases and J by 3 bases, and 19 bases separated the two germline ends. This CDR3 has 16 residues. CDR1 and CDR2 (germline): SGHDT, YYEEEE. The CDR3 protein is CASSVLFWGTDTEAFF. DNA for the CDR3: TGTGCCAGCAGCGTTCTTTTTTGGGGCACGGACACTGAAGCTTTCTTT.

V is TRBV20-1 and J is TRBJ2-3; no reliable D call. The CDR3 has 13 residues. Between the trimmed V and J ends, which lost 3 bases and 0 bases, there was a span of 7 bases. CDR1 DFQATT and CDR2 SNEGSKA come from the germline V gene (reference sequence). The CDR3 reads CSARGSSTDTQYF. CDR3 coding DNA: TGCAGTGCTAGGGGGTCCAGCACAGATACGCAGTATTTT.

The CDR3: CASSLRGRNSPLHF. The DNA of the CDR3 is TGTGCCAGCAGTTTAAGGGGGCGAAATTCACCCCTCCACTTT. The V gene is TRBV12-3 or TRBV12-4, the J gene TRBJ1-6, with TRBD1 identical over 7 bases. Trimming at V came to 2 bases and at J to 7 bases, leaving 2 bases not matched to a gene. This CDR3 is 14 amino acids long.

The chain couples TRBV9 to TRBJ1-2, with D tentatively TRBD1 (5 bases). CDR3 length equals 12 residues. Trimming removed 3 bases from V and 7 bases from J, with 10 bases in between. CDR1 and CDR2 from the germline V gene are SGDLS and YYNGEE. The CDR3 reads CASSAGGSGYTF. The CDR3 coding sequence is TGTGCCAGCAGCGCCGGGGGTTCTGGCTACACCTTC.

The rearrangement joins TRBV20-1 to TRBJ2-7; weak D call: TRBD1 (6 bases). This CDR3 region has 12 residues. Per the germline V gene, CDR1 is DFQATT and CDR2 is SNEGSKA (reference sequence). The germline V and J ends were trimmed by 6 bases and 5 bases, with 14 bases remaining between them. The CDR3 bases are TGCAGTGCCCCCGACAGGACCAACGAGCAGTACTTC. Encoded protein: CSAPDRTNEQYF.

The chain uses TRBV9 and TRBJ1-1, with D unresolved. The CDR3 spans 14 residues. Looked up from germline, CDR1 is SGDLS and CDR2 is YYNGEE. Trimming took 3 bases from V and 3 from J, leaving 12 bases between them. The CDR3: CASSASGRDTEAFF. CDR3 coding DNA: TGTGCCAGCAGCGCCAGTGGACGGGACACTGAAGCTTTCTTT. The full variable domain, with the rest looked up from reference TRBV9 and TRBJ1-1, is DSGVTQTPKHLITATGQRVTLRCSPRSGDLSVYWYQQSLDQGLQFLIQYYNGEERAKGNILERFSAQQFPDLHSELNLSSLELGDSALYFCASSASGRDTEAFFGQGTRLTVV.

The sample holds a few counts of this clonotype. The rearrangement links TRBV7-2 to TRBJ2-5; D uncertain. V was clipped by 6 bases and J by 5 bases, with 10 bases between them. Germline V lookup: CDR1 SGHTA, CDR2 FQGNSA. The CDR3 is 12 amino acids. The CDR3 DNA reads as TGTGCCAGCAGTCCTGTTTGGGAGACCCAGTACTTC. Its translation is CASSPVWETQYF.

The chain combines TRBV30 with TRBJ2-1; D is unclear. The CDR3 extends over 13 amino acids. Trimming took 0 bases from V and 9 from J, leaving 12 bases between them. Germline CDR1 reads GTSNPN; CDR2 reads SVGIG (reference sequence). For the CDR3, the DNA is TGTGCCTGGAGTGTGCAAGTCACAAGTGAGCAGTTCTTC. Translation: CAWSVQVTSEQFF.

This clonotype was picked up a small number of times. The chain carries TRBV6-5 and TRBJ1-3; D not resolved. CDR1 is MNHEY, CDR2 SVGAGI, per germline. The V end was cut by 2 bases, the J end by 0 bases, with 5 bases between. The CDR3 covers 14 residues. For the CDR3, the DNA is TGTGCCAGCAGTTACCGGGGCTCTGGAAACACCATATATTTT. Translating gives CASSYRGSGNTIYF.

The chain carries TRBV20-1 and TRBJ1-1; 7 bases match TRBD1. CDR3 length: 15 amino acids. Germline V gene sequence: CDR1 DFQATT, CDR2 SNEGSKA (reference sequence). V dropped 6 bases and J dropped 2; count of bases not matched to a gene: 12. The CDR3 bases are TGCAGTGCCCTGTTGCCAGGGGGGCCCAACACTGAAGCTTTCTTT. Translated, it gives CSALLPGGPNTEAFF.

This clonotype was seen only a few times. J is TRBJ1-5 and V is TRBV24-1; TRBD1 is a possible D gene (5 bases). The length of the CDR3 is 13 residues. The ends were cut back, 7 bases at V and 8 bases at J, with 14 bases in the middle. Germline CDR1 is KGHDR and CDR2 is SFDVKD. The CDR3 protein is CATRGTGKEPQHF. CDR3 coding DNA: TGTGCCACCAGAGGGACTGGGAAGGAGCCCCAGCATTTT.

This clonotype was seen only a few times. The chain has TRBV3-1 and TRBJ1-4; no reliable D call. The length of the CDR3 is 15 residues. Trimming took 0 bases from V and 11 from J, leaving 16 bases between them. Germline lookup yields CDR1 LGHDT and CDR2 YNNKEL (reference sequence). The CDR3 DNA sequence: TGTGCCAGCAGCCAAGATCGAGGCAGATGGCGCAAACTGTTTTTT. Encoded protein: CASSQDRGRWRKLFF. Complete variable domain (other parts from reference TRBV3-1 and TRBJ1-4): DTAVSQTPKYLVTQMGNDKSIKCEQNLGHDTMYWYKQDSKKFLKIMFSYNNKELIINETVPNRFSPKSPDKAHLNLHINSLELGDSAVYFCASSQDRGRWRKLFFGSGTQLSVL.

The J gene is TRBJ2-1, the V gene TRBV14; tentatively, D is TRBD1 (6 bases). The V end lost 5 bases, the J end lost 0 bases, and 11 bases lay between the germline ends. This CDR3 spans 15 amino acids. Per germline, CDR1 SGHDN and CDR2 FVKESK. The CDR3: CASSTRQASYNEQFF. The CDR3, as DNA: TGTGCCAGCAGCACCCGACAGGCCTCCTACAATGAGCAGTTCTTC. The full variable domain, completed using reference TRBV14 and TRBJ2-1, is EAGVTQFPSHSVIEKGQTVTLRCDPISGHDNLYWYRRVMGKEIKFLLHFVKESKQDESGMPNNRFLAERTGGTYSTLKVQPAELEDSGVYFCASSTRQASYNEQFFGPGTRLTVL.

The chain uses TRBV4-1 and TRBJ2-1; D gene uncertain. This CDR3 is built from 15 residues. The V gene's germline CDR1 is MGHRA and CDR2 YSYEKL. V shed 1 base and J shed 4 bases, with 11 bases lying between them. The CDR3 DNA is TGCGCCAGCAGCCAAGTCCGGCAAGAGTACAATGAGCAGTTCTTC. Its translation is CASSQVRQEYNEQFF.

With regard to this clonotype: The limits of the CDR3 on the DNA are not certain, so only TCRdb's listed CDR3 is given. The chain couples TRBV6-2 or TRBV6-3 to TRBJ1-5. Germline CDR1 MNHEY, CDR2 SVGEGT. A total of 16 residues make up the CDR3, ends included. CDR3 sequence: CASSSSGVGYNQPQHF.

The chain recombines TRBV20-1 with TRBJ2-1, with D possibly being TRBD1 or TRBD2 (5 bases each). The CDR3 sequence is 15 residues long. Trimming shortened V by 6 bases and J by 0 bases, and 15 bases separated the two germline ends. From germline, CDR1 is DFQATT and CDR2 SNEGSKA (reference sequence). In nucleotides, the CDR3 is TGCAGTGCAACCCGGGACGGAAGCTCCTACAATGAGCAGTTCTTC. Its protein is CSATRDGSSYNEQFF.

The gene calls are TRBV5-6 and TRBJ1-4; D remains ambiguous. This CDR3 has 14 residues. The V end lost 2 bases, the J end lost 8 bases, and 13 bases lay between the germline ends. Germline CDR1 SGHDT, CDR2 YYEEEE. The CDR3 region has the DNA TGTGCCAGCAGCTTCCGACCTCTTGTAGAAAAACTGTTTTTT. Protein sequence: CASSFRPLVEKLFF.

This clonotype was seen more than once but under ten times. CDR3 coding DNA: TGTGCCAGCCGCGGGACAGTATACGAGCAGTACTTC. This encodes CASRGTVYEQYF. The chain links TRBV25-1 to TRBJ2-7, with D perhaps matching TRBD1 (7 bases). The germline gives CDR1 MGHDK, CDR2 SYGVNS. The CDR3 covers 12 residues. Trimming removed 8 bases from V and 4 bases from J, with 12 bases in between.

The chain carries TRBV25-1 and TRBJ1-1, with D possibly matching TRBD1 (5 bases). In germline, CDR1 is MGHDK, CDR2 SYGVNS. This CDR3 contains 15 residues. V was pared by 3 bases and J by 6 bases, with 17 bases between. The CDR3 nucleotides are TGTGCCAGCAGTGACCCCGGGGGGAAAGAGGCTGAAGCTTTCTTT. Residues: CASSDPGGKEAEAFF.

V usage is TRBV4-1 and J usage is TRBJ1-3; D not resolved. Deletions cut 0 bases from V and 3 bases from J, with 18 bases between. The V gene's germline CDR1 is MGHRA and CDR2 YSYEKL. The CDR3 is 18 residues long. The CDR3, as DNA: TGCGCCAGCAGCCAAGACGACGGCCTCTCTGGGGTTGGAAACACCATATATTTT. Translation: CASSQDDGLSGVGNTIYF.

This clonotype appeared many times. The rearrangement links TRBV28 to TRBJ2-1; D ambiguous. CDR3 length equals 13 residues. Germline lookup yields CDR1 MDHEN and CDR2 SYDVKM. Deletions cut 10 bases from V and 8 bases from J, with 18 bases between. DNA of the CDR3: TGTGCCACCCGGGCCGGGTTCCGGGATGAGCAGTTCTTC. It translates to CATRAGFRDEQFF.

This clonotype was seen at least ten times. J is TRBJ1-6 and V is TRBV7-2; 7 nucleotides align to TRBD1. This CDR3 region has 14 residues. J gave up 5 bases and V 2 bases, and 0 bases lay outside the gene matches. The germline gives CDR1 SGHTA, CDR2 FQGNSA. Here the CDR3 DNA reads TGTGCCAGCAGCTTAACAGGGGATAATTCACCCCTCCACTTT. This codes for CASSLTGDNSPLHF. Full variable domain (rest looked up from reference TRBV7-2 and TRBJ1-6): GAGVSQSPSNKVTEKGKDVELRCDPISGHTALYWYRQSLGQGLEFLIYFQGNSAPDKSGLPSDRFSAERTGGSVSTLTIQRTQQEDSAVYLCASSLTGDNSPLHFGNGTRLTVT.

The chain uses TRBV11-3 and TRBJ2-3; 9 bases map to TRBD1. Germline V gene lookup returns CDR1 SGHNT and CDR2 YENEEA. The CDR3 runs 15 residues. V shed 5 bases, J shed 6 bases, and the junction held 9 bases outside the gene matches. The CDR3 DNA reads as TGTGCCAGCAGCGATCGGGGACAGGGCCCCGATACGCAGTATTTT. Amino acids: CASSDRGQGPDTQYF.

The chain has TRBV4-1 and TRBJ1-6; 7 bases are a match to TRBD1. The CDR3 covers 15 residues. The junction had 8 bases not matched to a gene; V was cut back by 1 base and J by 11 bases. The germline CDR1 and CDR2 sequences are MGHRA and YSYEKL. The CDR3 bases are TGCGCCAGCAGCCAAGGATCGACAGGGTCCCCACCCCTCCACTTT. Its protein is CASSQGSTGSPPLHF.

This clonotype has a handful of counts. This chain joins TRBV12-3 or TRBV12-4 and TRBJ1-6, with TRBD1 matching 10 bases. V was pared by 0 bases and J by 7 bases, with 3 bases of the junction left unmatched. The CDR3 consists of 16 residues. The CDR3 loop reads CASSLATGGGNSPLHF. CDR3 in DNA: TGTGCCAGCAGTTTAGCGACAGGGGGCGGGAATTCACCCCTCCACTTT.

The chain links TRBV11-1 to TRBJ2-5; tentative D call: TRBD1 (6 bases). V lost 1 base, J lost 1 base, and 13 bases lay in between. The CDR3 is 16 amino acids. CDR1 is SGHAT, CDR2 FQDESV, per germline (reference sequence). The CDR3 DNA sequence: TGTGCCAGCAGCTTAGGTCGCAGGGGCCGCCAAGAGACCCAGTACTTC. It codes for CASSLGRRGRQETQYF.

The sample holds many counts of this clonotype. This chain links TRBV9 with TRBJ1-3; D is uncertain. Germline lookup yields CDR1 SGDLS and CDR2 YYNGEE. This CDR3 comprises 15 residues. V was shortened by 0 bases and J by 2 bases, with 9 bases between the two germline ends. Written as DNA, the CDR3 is TGTGCCAGCAGCGTAGAGGTCGGGGCTGGAAACACCATATATTTT. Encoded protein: CASSVEVGAGNTIYF.

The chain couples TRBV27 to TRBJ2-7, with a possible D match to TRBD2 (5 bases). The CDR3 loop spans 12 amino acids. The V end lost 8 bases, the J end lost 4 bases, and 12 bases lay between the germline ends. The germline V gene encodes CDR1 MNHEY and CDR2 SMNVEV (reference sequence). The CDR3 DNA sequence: TGTGCCAGCGCGGGCATCCCATACGAGCAGTACGTC. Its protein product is CASAGIPYEQYV.